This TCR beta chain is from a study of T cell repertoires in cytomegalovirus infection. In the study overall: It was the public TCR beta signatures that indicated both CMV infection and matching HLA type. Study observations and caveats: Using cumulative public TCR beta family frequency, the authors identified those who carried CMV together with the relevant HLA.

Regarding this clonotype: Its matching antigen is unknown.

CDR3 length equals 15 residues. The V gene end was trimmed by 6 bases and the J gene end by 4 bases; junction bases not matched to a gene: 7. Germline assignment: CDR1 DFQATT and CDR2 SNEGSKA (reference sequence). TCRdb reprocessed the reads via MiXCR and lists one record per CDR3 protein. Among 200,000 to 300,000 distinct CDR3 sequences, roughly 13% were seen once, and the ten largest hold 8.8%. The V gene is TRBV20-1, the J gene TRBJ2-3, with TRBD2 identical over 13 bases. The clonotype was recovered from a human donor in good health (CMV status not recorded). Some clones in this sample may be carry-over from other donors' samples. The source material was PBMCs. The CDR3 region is CSATRLAGGPDTQYF. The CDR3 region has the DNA TGCAGTGCCACCAGACTAGCGGGGGGTCCAGATACGCAGTATTTT.